These 7 T cell receptor beta chains came from one sample sequenced in a study of control samples from healthy donors and cancer patients. TCRdb's copy holds only in-frame clones and misses some; the assay was immunoSEQ multiplex PCR. The sample consists of about 77,000 clones, 92% of them appearing once. Material for sequencing was blood. The origin of the receptors is a woman in her fifties or sixties in good health.

This chain joins TRBV5-4 and TRBJ1-1; 8 bases fit TRBD1. This CDR3 has 17 residues. J lost 4 bases, V lost 3 bases, and 14 bases had no gene match. The germline V gene encodes CDR1 SGHNT and CDR2 YYREEE (reference sequence). In nucleotides, the CDR3 is TGTGCCAGCAGCTATGGTCTTACAGGGGGGCTGAGCACTGAAGCTTTCTTT. Translation: CASSYGLTGGLSTEAFF.

The chain uses TRBV25-1 and TRBJ2-5; a weak D match, TRBD2 (5 bases). The germline V gene encodes CDR1 MGHDK and CDR2 SYGVNS. The CDR3 has 14 residues. V lost 1 base and J 5 bases, leaving 11 bases between the germline ends. The CDR3 protein is CASSESPTGETQYF. CDR3 sequence (DNA): TGTGCCAGCAGTGAATCACCAACGGGGGAGACCCAGTACTTC.

The chain carries TRBV10-3 and TRBJ1-5, with 11 bases aligning to TRBD1. This CDR3 has 14 residues. The ends lost 6 bases at V and 6 bases at J; junction bases unmatched: 4. From germline, CDR1 is ENHRY and CDR2 SYGVKD. DNA of the CDR3: TGTGCCATCAGAGGACAGGGGGCCGGTCAGCCCCAGCATTTT. The encoded protein is CAIRGQGAGQPQHF.

The chain couples TRBV11-2 to TRBJ1-3; D might be TRBD1 (5 bases). In germline, CDR1 is SGHAT, CDR2 FQNNGV. The length of the CDR3 is 14 residues. Trimming took off 4 bases at V and 2 bases at J, with 9 bases between the two ends. The CDR3 loop reads CASSWRGAGNTIYF. CDR3 coding DNA: TGTGCCAGCAGCTGGAGGGGTGCTGGAAACACCATATATTTT.

This chain connects TRBV5-4 to TRBJ1-2; D possibly corresponds to TRBD1 (5 bases). The CDR3 loop spans 14 amino acids. The germline gives CDR1 SGHNT, CDR2 YYREEE (reference sequence). Trimming left V 4 bases short and J 0 bases short, with 10 bases between. CDR3 nucleotides: TGTGCCAGCAGCCTGGACATCTCTAACTATGGCTACACCTTC. Protein sequence: CASSLDISNYGYTF.

The rearrangement uses TRBV7-9 and TRBJ2-3, with no clear D. V was shortened by 4 bases and J by 0 bases, with 5 bases between the two germline ends. This CDR3 contains 13 residues. Germline V gene data show CDR1 as SEHNR and CDR2 as FQNEAQ (reference sequence). The chain's CDR3 is CASSSYSTDTQYF. The DNA for the CDR3 is TGTGCCAGCAGCTCCTACAGCACAGATACGCAGTATTTT. Variable domain in full (rest from reference TRBV7-9 and TRBJ2-3): DTGVSQNPRHKITKRGQNVTFRCDPISEHNRLYWYRQTLGQGPEFLTYFQNEAQLEKSRLLSDRFSAERPKGSFSTLEIQRTEQGDSAMYLCASSSYSTDTQYFGPGTRLTVL.

The chain couples TRBV28 to TRBJ2-7; 9 bases line up with TRBD1. V dropped 4 bases and J dropped 5; count of bases not matched to a gene: 9. The CDR3 length is 15 residues. The germline gives CDR1 MDHEN, CDR2 SYDVKM. The CDR3 sequence: CASSSAGTGSNEQYF. CDR3 bases: TGTGCCAGCAGTTCGGCCGGGACAGGGAGCAACGAGCAGTACTTC.